These T cell receptor beta chains were read from a single sample in a study of CD8+ T cells in alopecia areata. Produced via immunoSEQ multiplex PCR; TCRdb's table is partial and in-frame only. The profile shows roughly 100,000 clones, 55% of them singletons. Sequenced sample: CD4+ T cells sorted from blood. The receptor source for this set is a human donor in good health. Both conserved end residues are part of each CDR3. D genes are given only for firm matches. Clone size appears in some rows only: once, few, many, or a class for an expanded clone.

medium-sized	TRBV5-4	TRBJ2-6	NA	TGTGCCAGCAGCTTCTCCAACTCTGGGGCCAACGTCCTGACTTTC	CASSFSNSGANVLTF
few	TRBV2	TRBJ2-5	TRBD1	TGTGCCAGCAGTGTGGGACAGGGGGCCTGGGAGACCCAGTACTTC	CASSVGQGAWETQYF
NA	TRBV7-9	TRBJ2-3	NA	TGTGCCAGCAGCCTGCTAGGGGGGACCACAGATACGCAGTATTTT	CASSLLGGTTDTQYF
NA	TRBV7-2	TRBJ2-5	TRBD2	TGTGCCAGCAGCCCCGGACTAGCGGGGGGGCAAGAGACCCAGTACTTC	CASSPGLAGGQETQYF
NA	TRBV29-1	TRBJ1-1	NA	TGCAGCGTTGACCGCGGAAGGGGGACTGAAGCTTTCTTT	CSVDRGRGTEAFF
NA	TRBV6-5	TRBJ1-6	TRBD1	TGTGCCAGCAGCTCGACAGGGACTAATTCACCCCTCCACTTT	CASSSTGTNSPLHF
NA	TRBV5-1	TRBJ2-5	NA	TGCGCCAGCAGCGCCGGTAGTAAGGAGACCCAGTACTTC	CASSAGSKETQYF
NA	TRBV9	TRBJ2-7	NA	TGTGCCAGCAGCTCACGGGGATACGAGCAGTACTTC	CASSSRGYEQYF
few	TRBV6-5	TRBJ2-7	NA	TGTGCCAGCAGTTACTCGATTCGGGGCTCCTACGAGCAGTACTTC	CASSYSIRGSYEQYF
NA	TRBV11-1	TRBJ2-5	NA	TGTGCCAGCAGCCGGCGGACCCTCCAAGAGACCCAGTACTTC	CASSRRTLQETQYF
NA	TRBV5-1	TRBJ2-7	NA	TGCGCCAGCAGCTTGTGGGACACGTCAGGGCAGTACTTC	CASSLWDTSGQYF
NA	TRBV20-1	TRBJ2-7	NA	TGCAGTGCTCTATTTTACGAGCAGTACTTC	CSALFYEQYF
few	TRBV11-2	TRBJ1-2	TRBD1	TGTGCCAGCAGCTTCCAGGGGGCACATGGCTACACCTTC	CASSFQGAHGYTF
few	TRBV2	TRBJ2-2	NA	TGTGCCAGCAGTCTAAGGGGGGAGCTGTTTTTT	CASSLRGELFF
NA	TRBV5-4	TRBJ2-3	TRBD1	TGTGCCAGCAGCGATAAACAGGGGGCAGATACGCAGTATTTT	CASSDKQGADTQYF
few	TRBV29-1	TRBJ2-3	NA	TGCAGCGTTTTGGAGCTAGAGGTCACAGATACGCAGTATTTT	CSVLELEVTDTQYF
NA	TRBV4-2	TRBJ2-7	TRBD1	TGTGCCAGCAGCCCGCGGCCAGGGGGCAGCTACGAGCAGTACTTC	CASSPRPGGSYEQYF
NA	TRBV30	TRBJ1-5	NA	TGTGCCTGGAGTACAGACTATAGCAATCAGCCCCAGCATTTT	CAWSTDYSNQPQHF
NA	TRBV5-1	TRBJ1-1	NA	TGCGCCAGCAGCTCGACAGGCCCGAACACTGAAGCTTTCTTT	CASSSTGPNTEAFF
NA	TRBV28	TRBJ2-7	NA	TGTGCCAGCAGTCCTAACACCTACGAGCAGTACTTC	CASSPNTYEQYF
few	TRBV7-2	TRBJ2-3	TRBD2	TGTGCCAGCAGCTTACTAACTAGCGCCACAGATACGCAGTATTTT	CASSLLTSATDTQYF
NA	TRBV7-2	TRBJ2-7	TRBD1	TGTGCCAGCAGCTTCGGACAGGGCTACGAGCAGTACTTC	CASSFGQGYEQYF
NA	TRBV7-9	TRBJ2-2	NA	TGTGCCAGCAGCTTACCAGTAGGCAACACCGGGGAGCTGTTTTTT	CASSLPVGNTGELFF
few	TRBV27	TRBJ1-2	NA	TGTGCCAGCAGTTTACTGGGGGGCTATGGCTACACCTTC	CASSLLGGYGYTF
NA	TRBV2	TRBJ2-2	TRBD2	TGTGCCAGCAGTGGGGTAGCGGGGAACACCGGGGAGCTGTTTTTT	CASSGVAGNTGELFF
NA	TRBV28	TRBJ1-2	TRBD1	TGTGCCAGCACCTTTGGGACAGCTAACTATGGCTACACCTTC	CASTFGTANYGYTF